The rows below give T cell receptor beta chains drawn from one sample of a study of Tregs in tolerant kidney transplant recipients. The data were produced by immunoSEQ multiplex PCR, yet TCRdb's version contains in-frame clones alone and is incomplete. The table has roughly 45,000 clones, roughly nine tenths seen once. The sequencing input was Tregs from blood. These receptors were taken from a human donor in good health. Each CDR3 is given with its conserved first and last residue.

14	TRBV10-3	CAISEYGGGQPQHF
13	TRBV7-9	CASSLRITDTQYF
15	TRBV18	CASSPPPWGNTEAFF
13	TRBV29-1	CSVLKRVPYEQYF
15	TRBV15	CATSSRDRAPGELFF
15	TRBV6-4	CASSPLAGGPDTQYF
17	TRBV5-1	CASSWTSGGRTYNEQFF
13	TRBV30	CALSRGVADTQYF
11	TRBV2	CASSERDTQYF
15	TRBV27	CASSRSGSSYNEQFF
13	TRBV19	CASSTTGYHEQYF
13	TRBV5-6	CASSLTMQETQYF
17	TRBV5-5	CASSLLGQGGPTDTQYF
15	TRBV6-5	CASSPGGGRFDEQFF
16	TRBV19	CASSKDRLMSNQPQHF
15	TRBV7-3	CASSLGFASQETQYF
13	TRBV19	CASSIQGKETQYF
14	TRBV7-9	CASSVTGSNQPQHF
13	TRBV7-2	CALHQRSQETQYF
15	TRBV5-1	CASSYRHGSSYEQYF
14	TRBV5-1	CASSLVALGTEAFF
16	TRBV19	CASSKGQGWTNYGYTF
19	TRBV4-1	CASSQDRGTAYLAKNIQYF
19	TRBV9	CASSAFGLAGGPGTGELFF
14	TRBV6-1	CASRATLISYEQYF
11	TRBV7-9	CASSSRGPAFF
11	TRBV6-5	CASQNTGELFF
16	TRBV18	CASSRQGSATNEKLFF
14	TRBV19	CASSSVQTNEKLFF
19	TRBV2	CASSELEVEGQGTKETQYF
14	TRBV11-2	CASSLGGGYQPQHF
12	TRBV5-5	CASNKLAGELFF
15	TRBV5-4	CASSLDRGSNQPQHF
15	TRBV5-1	CASSLRTAREETQYF
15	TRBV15	CATSRGRGRDEKLFF
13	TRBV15	CATSAQGDYGYTF
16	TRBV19	CASSSPRQATNEKLFF
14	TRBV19	CASSMSGAGETQYF
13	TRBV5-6	CASSLVGRETQYF
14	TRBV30	CAWSRRAFTDTQYF
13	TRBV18	CASSPRDRAEQYF
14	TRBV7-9	CASSFRTGQETQYF
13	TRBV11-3	CASSLRVKAEQFF
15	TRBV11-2	CASSFRTGPDTEAFF
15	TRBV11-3	CASSRLSGGSDTQYF
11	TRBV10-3	CAISQTDTQYF
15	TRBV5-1	CASRPDGQIQETQYF
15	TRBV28	CASSLYGPGTDTQYF
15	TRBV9	CASSVSPRNYNEQFF
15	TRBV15	CATSSGTGWTGELFF
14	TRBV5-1	CASSGLGVVGELFF
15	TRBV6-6	CASTRDGGLNSPLHF
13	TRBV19	CASWTGGGNTIYF
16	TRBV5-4	CASSSSGRGVGETQYF